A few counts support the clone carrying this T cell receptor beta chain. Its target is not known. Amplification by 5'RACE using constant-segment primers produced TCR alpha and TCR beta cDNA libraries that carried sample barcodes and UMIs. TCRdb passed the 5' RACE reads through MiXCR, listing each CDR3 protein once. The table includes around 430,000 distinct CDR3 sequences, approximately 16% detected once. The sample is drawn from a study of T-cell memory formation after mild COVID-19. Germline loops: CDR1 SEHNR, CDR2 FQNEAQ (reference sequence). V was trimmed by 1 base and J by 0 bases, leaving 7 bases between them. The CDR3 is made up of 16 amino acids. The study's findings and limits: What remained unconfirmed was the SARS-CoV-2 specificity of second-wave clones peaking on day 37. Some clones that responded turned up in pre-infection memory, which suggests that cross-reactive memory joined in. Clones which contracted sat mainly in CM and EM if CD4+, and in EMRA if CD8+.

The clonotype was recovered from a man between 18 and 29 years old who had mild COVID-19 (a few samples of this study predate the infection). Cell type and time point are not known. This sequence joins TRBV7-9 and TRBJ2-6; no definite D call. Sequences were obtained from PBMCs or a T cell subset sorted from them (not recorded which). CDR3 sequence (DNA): TGTGCCAGCAGCTTAGGGGTAGACTCTGGGGCCAACGTCCTGACTTTC. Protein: CASSLGVDSGANVLTF.